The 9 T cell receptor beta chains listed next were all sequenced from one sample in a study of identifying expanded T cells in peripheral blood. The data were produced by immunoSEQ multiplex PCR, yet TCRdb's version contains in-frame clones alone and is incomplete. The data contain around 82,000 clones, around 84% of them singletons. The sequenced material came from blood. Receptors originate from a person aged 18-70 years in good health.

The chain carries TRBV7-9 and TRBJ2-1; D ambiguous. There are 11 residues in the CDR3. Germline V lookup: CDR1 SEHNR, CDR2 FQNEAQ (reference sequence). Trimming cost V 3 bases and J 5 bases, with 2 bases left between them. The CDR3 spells CASSFHNEQFF. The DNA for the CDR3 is TGTGCCAGCAGCTTTCACAATGAGCAGTTCTTC.

The DNA of the CDR3 is TGTGCCAGCAGCTTAGGGGGAATTGCGAACACTGAAGCTTTCTTT. Translation gives CASSLGGIANTEAFF. The chain links TRBV11-2 to TRBJ1-1; unclear D gene. CDR3 length equals 15 residues. The V gene's germline CDR1 is SGHAT and CDR2 FQNNGV. The ends were cut back, 1 base at V and 1 base at J, with 10 bases in the middle.

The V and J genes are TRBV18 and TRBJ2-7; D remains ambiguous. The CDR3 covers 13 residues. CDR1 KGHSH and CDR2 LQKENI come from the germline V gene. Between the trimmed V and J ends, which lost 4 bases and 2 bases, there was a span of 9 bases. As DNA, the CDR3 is TGTGCCAGCTCACAGACATCTACCTACGAGCAGTACTTC. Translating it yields CASSQTSTYEQYF.

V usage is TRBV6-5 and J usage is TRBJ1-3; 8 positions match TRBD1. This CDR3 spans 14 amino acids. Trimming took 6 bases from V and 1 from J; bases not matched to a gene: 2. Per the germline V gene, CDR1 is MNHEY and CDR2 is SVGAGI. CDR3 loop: CASRGQESGNTIYF. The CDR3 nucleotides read TGTGCCAGCAGGGGACAGGAGTCTGGAAACACCATATATTTT.

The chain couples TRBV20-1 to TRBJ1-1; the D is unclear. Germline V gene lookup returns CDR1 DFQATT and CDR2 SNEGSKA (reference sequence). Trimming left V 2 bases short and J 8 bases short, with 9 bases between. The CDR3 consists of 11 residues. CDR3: CSARTGFEAFF. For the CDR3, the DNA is TGCAGTGCTAGAACCGGATTCGAAGCTTTCTTT.

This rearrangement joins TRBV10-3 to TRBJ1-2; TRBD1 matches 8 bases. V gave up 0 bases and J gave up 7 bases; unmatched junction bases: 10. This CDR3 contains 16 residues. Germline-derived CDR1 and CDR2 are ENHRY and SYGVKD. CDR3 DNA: TGTGCCATCAGTGAGTCGGACAGGGCCGTAATCGGTGGCTACACCTTC. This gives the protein CAISESDRAVIGGYTF.

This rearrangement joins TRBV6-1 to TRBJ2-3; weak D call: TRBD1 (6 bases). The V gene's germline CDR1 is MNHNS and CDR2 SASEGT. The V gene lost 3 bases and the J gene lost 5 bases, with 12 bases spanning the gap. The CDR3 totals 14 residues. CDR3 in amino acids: CASSDYRVQDTQYF. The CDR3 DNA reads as TGTGCCAGCAGTGATTACAGGGTGCAAGATACGCAGTATTTT.

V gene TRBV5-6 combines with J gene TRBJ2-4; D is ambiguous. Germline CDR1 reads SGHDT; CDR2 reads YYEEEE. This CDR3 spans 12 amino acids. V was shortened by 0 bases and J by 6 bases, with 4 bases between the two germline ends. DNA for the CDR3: TGTGCCAGCAGCTTGGCTCGAAACATTCAGTACTTC. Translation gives CASSLARNIQYF. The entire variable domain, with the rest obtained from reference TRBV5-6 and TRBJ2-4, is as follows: DAGVTQSPTHLIKTRGQQVTLRCSPKSGHDTVSWYQQALGQGPQFIFQYYEEEERQRGNFPDRFSGHQFPNYSSELNVNALLLGDSALYLCASSLARNIQYFGAGTRLSVL.

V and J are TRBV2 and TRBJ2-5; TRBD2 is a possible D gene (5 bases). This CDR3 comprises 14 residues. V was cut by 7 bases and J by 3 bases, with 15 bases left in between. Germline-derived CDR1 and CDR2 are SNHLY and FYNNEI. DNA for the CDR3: TGTGCCAGCACTCTCGGACTGTTAAAAGAGACCCAGTACTTC. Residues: CASTLGLLKETQYF.